This T cell receptor beta chain was sequenced in a study of a mutant IDH1 vaccine in newly diagnosed glioma. Across the study: Treated patients, roughly 60% male and roughly 40% female, averaged approximately 40 years of age.

As for time point: week 23, last vaccination. Vaccine doses each comprised 300 ug of mutant IDH1 20-mer peptide, with topical imiquimod. Every donor had a new WHO grade 3 or 4 astrocytoma that was IDH1-mutant, with loss of nuclear ATRX. Concerning this clone itself: Its antigen is unidentified.

Some clones are missing from TCRdb's copy, which holds only in-frame ones; the method was immunoSEQ multiplex PCR. The sample has some 33,000 clones; 88% are singletons. Germline values: CDR1 SGDLS, CDR2 YYNGEE. V lost 3 bases and J lost 3, with 21 bases in between. The CDR3 length is 17 residues. The material was PBMCs, obtained from a glioma patient whose treatment included an IDH1 peptide vaccine. This chain joins TRBV9 and TRBJ1-2; D uncertain. The TCR sequence derives from a man aged 35-49 years with glioma. CDR3 protein: CASSGPKGGSPDYGYTF. CDR3 coding DNA: TGTGCCAGCAGCGGGCCGAAGGGCGGATCCCCGGACTATGGCTACACCTTC. Using reference TRBV9 and TRBJ1-2 for the parts outside the CDR3, the full variable domain is DSGVTQTPKHLITATGQRVTLRCSPRSGDLSVYWYQQSLDQGLQFLIQYYNGEERAKGNILERFSAQQFPDLHSELNLSSLELGDSALYFCASSGPKGGSPDYGYTFGSGTRLTVV.